The rows below give T cell receptor beta chains drawn from one sample of a study of early T cells in non-severe SARS-CoV-2 infection. From the 5' RACE reads, TCRdb called clonotypes with MiXCR, one entry per CDR3 protein. The sample contains around 26,000 distinct CDR3 sequences, 4.4% of which appear only once. Source material: whole blood. These receptor sequences come from an adult who was a healthcare worker with PCR-confirmed SARS-CoV-2 infection or an uninfected control (not recorded which). Each CDR3 is given with its conserved first and last residue. D genes are given only for firm matches. Size tells how often a clone was seen (once, few, many) or the class of an expanded clone, and some rows leave it out.

clone size: many; V gene: TRBV4-2; D gene: TRBD2; J gene: TRBJ2-3; CDR3 protein: CASSQGAGGEVDTQYF; CDR3 DNA: TGTGCCAGCAGCCAGGGAGCGGGAGGCGAAGTGGATACGCAGTATTTT
clone size: many; V gene: TRBV2; D gene: NA; J gene: TRBJ2-5; CDR3 protein: CASSVRQQETQYF; CDR3 DNA: TGTGCCAGCAGTGTACGCCAGCAAGAGACCCAGTACTTC
clone size: few; V gene: TRBV6-6; D gene: TRBD1; J gene: TRBJ1-4; CDR3 protein: CASSPTGGGGEKLFF; CDR3 DNA: TGTGCCAGCAGTCCCACAGGGGGCGGGGGTGAAAAACTGTTTTTT
clone size: many; V gene: TRBV6-4; D gene: NA; J gene: TRBJ2-1; CDR3 protein: CASSASPGSYNEQFF; CDR3 DNA: TGTGCCAGCAGTGCTAGTCCTGGGTCCTACAATGAGCAGTTCTTC
clone size: many; V gene: TRBV12-3/TRBV12-4; D gene: NA; J gene: TRBJ2-2; CDR3 protein: CASSRLSGELFF; CDR3 DNA: TGTGCCAGCAGCCGACTGAGCGGGGAGCTGTTTTTT
clone size: many; V gene: TRBV5-4; D gene: NA; J gene: TRBJ2-2; CDR3 protein: CASSLGGNIWPGELFF; CDR3 DNA: TGTGCCAGCAGCTTGGGCGGAAATATATGGCCCGGGGAGCTGTTTTTT
clone size: many; V gene: TRBV6-2/TRBV6-3; D gene: NA; J gene: TRBJ2-5; CDR3 protein: CASSYPDSQETQYF; CDR3 DNA: TGTGCCAGCAGTTATCCCGACAGCCAAGAGACCCAGTACTTC
clone size: many; V gene: TRBV7-2; D gene: NA; J gene: TRBJ2-7; CDR3 protein: CASSLGRSYEQYF; CDR3 DNA: TGTGCCAGCAGCTTGGGCCGTTCCTACGAGCAGTACTTC
clone size: many; V gene: TRBV4-3; D gene: NA; J gene: TRBJ1-5; CDR3 protein: CASSQDRVQPQHF; CDR3 DNA: TGCGCCAGCAGCCAAGACAGGGTTCAGCCCCAGCATTTT
clone size: many; V gene: TRBV4-1; D gene: NA; J gene: TRBJ1-6; CDR3 protein: CASSQDQRGYSPLHF; CDR3 DNA: TGCGCCAGCAGCCAAGATCAGAGAGGGTATTCACCCCTCCACTTT
clone size: many; V gene: TRBV10-3; D gene: NA; J gene: TRBJ1-1; CDR3 protein: CAISVDGATEAFF; CDR3 DNA: TGTGCCATCAGTGTAGATGGAGCCACTGAAGCTTTCTTT
clone size: many; V gene: TRBV7-9; D gene: NA; J gene: TRBJ2-2; CDR3 protein: CASSLGSGSGGELFF; CDR3 DNA: TGTGCCAGCAGCTTAGGCTCAGGGTCCGGCGGGGAGCTGTTTTTT
clone size: many; V gene: TRBV7-2; D gene: TRBD2; J gene: TRBJ2-3; CDR3 protein: CASSLRAGARPTTSTDTQYF; CDR3 DNA: TGTGCCAGCAGCTTAAGAGCGGGAGCGCGACCTACCACTAGCACAGATACGCAGTATTTT
clone size: many; V gene: TRBV6-6; D gene: NA; J gene: TRBJ2-3; CDR3 protein: CASSYGYSGFTDTQYF; CDR3 DNA: TGTGCCAGCAGTTACGGTTATAGCGGATTCACAGATACGCAGTATTTT
clone size: NA; V gene: TRBV28; D gene: NA; J gene: TRBJ2-7; CDR3 protein: CASRDRGPGSYEQYF; CDR3 DNA: TGTGCCAGCAGGGACCGAGGTCCCGGGTCCTACGAGCAGTACTTC